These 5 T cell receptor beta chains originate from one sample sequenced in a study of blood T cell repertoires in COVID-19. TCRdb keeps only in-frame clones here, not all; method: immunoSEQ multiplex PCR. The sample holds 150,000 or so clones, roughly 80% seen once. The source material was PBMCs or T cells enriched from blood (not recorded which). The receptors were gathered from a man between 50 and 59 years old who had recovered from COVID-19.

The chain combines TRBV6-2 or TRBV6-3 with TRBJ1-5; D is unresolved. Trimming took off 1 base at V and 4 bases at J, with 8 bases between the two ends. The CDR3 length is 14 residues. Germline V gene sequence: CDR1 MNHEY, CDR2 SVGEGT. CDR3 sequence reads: CASSYWQDNQPQHF. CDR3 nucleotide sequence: TGTGCCAGCAGTTACTGGCAGGATAATCAGCCCCAGCATTTT.

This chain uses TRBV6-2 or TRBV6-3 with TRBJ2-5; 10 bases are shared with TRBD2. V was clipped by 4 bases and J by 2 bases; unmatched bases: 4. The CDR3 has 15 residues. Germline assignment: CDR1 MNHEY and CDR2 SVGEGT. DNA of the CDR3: TGTGCCAGCAGTTCACTAGCGGGGTCGCAAGAGACCCAGTACTTC. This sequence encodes CASSSLAGSQETQYF.

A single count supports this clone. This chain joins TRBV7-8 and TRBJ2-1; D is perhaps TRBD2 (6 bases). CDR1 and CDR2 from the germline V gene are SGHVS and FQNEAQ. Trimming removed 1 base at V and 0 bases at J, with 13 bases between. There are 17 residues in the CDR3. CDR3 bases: TGTGCCAGCAGCTTAGTGGGCGCGGGGAGCTCCTACAATGAGCAGTTCTTC. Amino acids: CASSLVGAGSSYNEQFF.

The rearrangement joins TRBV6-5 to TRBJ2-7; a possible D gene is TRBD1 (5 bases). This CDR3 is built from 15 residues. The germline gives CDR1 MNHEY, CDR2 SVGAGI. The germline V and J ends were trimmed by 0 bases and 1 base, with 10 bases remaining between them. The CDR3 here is CASSYSKAGSYEQYF. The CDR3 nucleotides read TGTGCCAGCAGTTACTCGAAAGCAGGGTCCTACGAGCAGTACTTC.

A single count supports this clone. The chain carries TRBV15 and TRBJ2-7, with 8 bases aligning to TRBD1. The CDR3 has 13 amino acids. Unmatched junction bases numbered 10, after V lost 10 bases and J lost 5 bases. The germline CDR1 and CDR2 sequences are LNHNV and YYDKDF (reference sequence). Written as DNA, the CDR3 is TGTGCCAGTGCTCGGACAGGGTCTGACGAGCAGTACTTC. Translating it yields CASARTGSDEQYF.